This entry lists 32 T cell receptor beta chains sequenced from one sample in a study of Graves' ophthalmopathy and Graves' hyperthyroidism. Amplification targeted the TCR beta CDR3 regions, with RNA transcripts as the source material. A first-round RT-PCR used HTBI primers, followed by a second-round multiplex PCR. A single record per CDR3 protein comes from TCRdb applying MiXCR to the multiplex PCR reads. The table shows 300,000 to 400,000 distinct CDR3 sequences, with about 17% occurring only once. Source material: peripheral blood. These TCRs come from an adult man with Graves' ophthalmopathy.

This clonotype was seen ten or more times. The chain links TRBV2 to TRBJ1-2; 7 nucleotides line up with TRBD1. Germline CDR1 and CDR2: SNHLY and FYNNEI. V dropped 6 bases and J dropped 6; count of bases not matched to a gene: 4. The CDR3 covers 12 residues. CDR3 bases: TGTGCCAGCAGCCGACAGGGCAATGGCTACACCTTC. Translated: CASSRQGNGYTF.

The gene calls are TRBV6-2 or TRBV6-3 and TRBJ2-7; D not certain. The CDR3 consists of 14 residues. Trimming pared 6 bases from V and 11 bases from J, leaving 23 bases between. Germline CDR1 is MNHEY and CDR2 is SVGEGT. CDR3 residues: CASSQAGSDPIEYF. The CDR3 coding sequence is TGTGCCAGCAGCCAGGCCGGGTCAGATCCTATTGAGTACTTC.

The rearrangement uses TRBV12-3 or TRBV12-4 and TRBJ1-3; D is ambiguous. The CDR3 contains 15 residues. Deletions cut 7 bases from V and 4 bases from J, with 17 bases between. CDR3 sequence (DNA): TGTGCCAGCACCGAGGGCCATAAGGACGGAAACACCATATATTTT. This codes for CASTEGHKDGNTIYF.

This clonotype was seen many times. The chain combines TRBV5-1 with TRBJ2-7; 8 positions agree with TRBD1. CDR1 SGHRS and CDR2 YFSETQ come from the germline V gene. The CDR3 contains 15 residues. V shed 2 bases, J shed 4 bases, and the junction held 8 bases outside the gene matches. CDR3 DNA: TGCGCCAGCAGCTTCCCAGGGGGCTTTGCGTACGAGCAGTACTTC. The encoded protein is CASSFPGGFAYEQYF.

Ten or more counts support this clonotype. This chain joins TRBV6-1 and TRBJ1-2; D unclear. With 6 bases removed from V and 3 bases from J, the gap between germline ends came to 11 bases. Per the germline V gene, CDR1 is MNHNS and CDR2 is SASEGT. CDR3 size: 13 residues. The CDR3 loop reads CASSSFRDYGYTF. The CDR3 coding sequence is TGTGCCAGCAGCAGCTTTCGCGACTATGGCTACACCTTC.

The CDR3 DNA sequence: TGTGCCAGCAGTTACAGTGCGGACGGCGGAACCTACGAGCAGTACTTC. Amino acid sequence: CASSYSADGGTYEQYF. The chain has TRBV6-5 and TRBJ2-7; D not resolved. There are 16 residues in the CDR3. CDR1 and CDR2 (germline): MNHEY, SVGAGI. Trimming removed 2 bases from V and 2 bases from J, with 16 bases in between.

At least ten counts were recorded for this clonotype. This CDR3 is missing its conserved last phenylalanine or tryptophan, likely due to a read error. The DNA is omitted, as the CDR3 cannot be located on it reliably, and the CDR3 follows TCRdb's listing. CDR3: CAIRDPGSRCLL. The chain has TRBV10-3 and TRBJ2-7; the table names TRBD1, a call not compared with the DNA. Termini included, the CDR3 measures 12 amino acids. Germline V gene sequence: CDR1 ENHRY, CDR2 SYGVKD.

Remarks on this clonotype: A clone one base away is much larger, so this may be a read error. This chain connects TRBV24-1 to TRBJ2-2; D unclear. The germline gives CDR1 KGHDR, CDR2 SFDVKD. Trimming removed 6 bases at V and 7 bases at J, with 14 bases between. The CDR3 covers 14 residues. This CDR3 is CATSLDLEDGELFF. Here the CDR3 DNA reads TGTGCCACCAGTCTGGACCTTGAAGACGGGGAGCTGTTTTTT.

This clonotype was seen repeatedly, ten times or more. The chain links TRBV6-1 to TRBJ2-7; 9 bases align to TRBD1. V gave up 4 bases and J gave up 0 bases; unmatched junction bases: 7. The CDR3 is 16 residues long. The germline V gene has CDR1 MNHNS and CDR2 SASEGT. CDR3 coding DNA: TGTGCCAGCAGTGCACAAACGGGACAGGGCTCCTACGAGCAGTACTTC. Protein product: CASSAQTGQGSYEQYF.

This clonotype was seen more than once but under ten times. This chain links TRBV27 with TRBJ1-6; 9 bases are shared with TRBD1. Looked up from germline, CDR1 is MNHEY and CDR2 is SMNVEV (reference sequence). The V and J ends lost 4 bases and 9 bases, in that order; junction bases with no gene match: 10. CDR3 size: 16 residues. The CDR3 loop is CASSSPGTGKGSPLHF. The CDR3 nucleotides are TGTGCCAGCAGTTCCCCCGGGACAGGGAAAGGTTCACCCCTCCACTTT.

This clonotype occurred many times. The rearrangement uses TRBV7-2 and TRBJ1-5; 7 bases agree with TRBD1. Trimming at V came to 5 bases and at J to 5 bases, leaving 6 bases not matched to a gene. Germline V CDR1 and CDR2: SGHTA, FQGNSA. The CDR3 spans 14 residues. The CDR3 sequence: CASSRQGRDQPQHF. The CDR3, as DNA: TGTGCCAGCAGCCGACAGGGTAGGGATCAGCCCCAGCATTTT.

There are many counts of this clonotype. CDR3 sequence reads: CASSGTQGGPETQYF. CDR3 in DNA: TGTGCCAGCAGCGGCACTCAAGGGGGCCCAGAGACCCAGTACTTC. This sequence joins TRBV7-8 and TRBJ2-5; 7 bases fit TRBD1. This CDR3 spans 15 amino acids. The germline V gene encodes CDR1 SGHVS and CDR2 FQNEAQ. With V trimmed by 5 bases and J by 4 bases, 10 bases remained unmatched.

The chain combines TRBV29-1 with TRBJ2-7; D is tentatively TRBD1 or TRBD2 (5 bases each). The CDR3 spans 13 residues. The V gene lost 2 bases and the J gene lost 4 bases, with 12 bases spanning the gap. The germline V gene has CDR1 SQVTM and CDR2 ANQGSEA. CDR3 region: CSVEPSEGYEQYF. In DNA form, the CDR3 reads TGCAGCGTTGAACCATCAGAGGGGTACGAGCAGTACTTC.

This clonotype was observed at least ten times. The V and J genes are TRBV12-5 and TRBJ1-2; no clear D gene. V was clipped by 1 base and J by 4 bases, with 25 bases between them. The CDR3 length is 19 residues. Germline-derived CDR1 and CDR2 are LGHNT and FRNRAP. This CDR3 reads CASGLDRTGNELIVYGYTF. The CDR3 coding sequence is TGTGCTAGTGGTTTGGACAGAACCGGGAACGAGCTAATAGTCTATGGCTACACCTTC.

This clonotype was counted ten times or more. The gene calls are TRBV5-1 and TRBJ1-3; D might be TRBD1 (5 bases). This CDR3 is 14 amino acids long. V lost 5 bases and J lost 4, with 13 bases in between. The germline V gene has CDR1 SGHRS and CDR2 YFSETQ. The CDR3 sequence is CASRPGTEGNTIYF. In DNA, the CDR3 is TGCGCCAGCAGACCCGGGACGGAAGGAAACACCATATATTTT.

In this sample, this clonotype turned up many times. The chain couples TRBV6-2 or TRBV6-3 to TRBJ1-1; D is ambiguous. This CDR3 comprises 11 residues. CDR1 is MNHEY and CDR2 is SVGEGT in the germline V gene. Trimming removed 4 bases at V and 7 bases at J, with 7 bases between. The CDR3, as DNA: TGTGCCAGCAGTTTCATTGGTGAAGCTTTCTTT. It specifies CASSFIGEAFF.

The sample holds many counts of this clonotype. This rearrangement joins TRBV20-1 to TRBJ1-5; D remains ambiguous. V was shortened by 3 bases and J by 4 bases, with 10 bases between the two germline ends. Per germline, CDR1 DFQATT and CDR2 SNEGSKA (reference sequence). The CDR3 spans 13 residues. CDR3: CSASILGNQPQHF. The CDR3 coding sequence is TGCAGTGCTAGTATTTTGGGAAATCAGCCCCAGCATTTT.

This clonotype was recorded many times. This CDR3 reads CASSLTFASGNYEQYF. The DNA of the CDR3 is TGTGCCAGCAGTTTAACCTTTGCTAGCGGAAACTACGAGCAGTACTTC. The chain recombines TRBV27 with TRBJ2-7; 7 nucleotides match TRBD2. Germline trimming cut 2 bases from V and 3 bases from J; bases unmatched to any gene: 10. CDR3 length: 16 residues. Per germline, CDR1 MNHEY and CDR2 SMNVEV (reference sequence).

The V and J genes are TRBV13 and TRBJ2-4; D may be TRBD1 (6 bases). Trimming took off 2 bases at V and 4 bases at J, with 12 bases between the two ends. The CDR3 contains 15 residues. In germline, CDR1 is PRHDT, CDR2 FYEKMQ (reference sequence). CDR3 in DNA: TGTGCCAGCAGCTTATCCCGGACAGCAAAAAACATTCAGTACTTC. Amino acids: CASSLSRTAKNIQYF. The whole variable domain, remainder taken from reference TRBV13 and TRBJ2-4, is AAGVIQSPRHLIKEKRETATLKCYPIPRHDTVYWYQQGPGQDPQFLISFYEKMQSDKGSIPDRFSAQQFSDYHSELNMSSLELGDSALYFCASSLSRTAKNIQYFGAGTRLSVL.

There are many counts of this clonotype. This chain connects TRBV6-5 to TRBJ2-2; D call uncertain. Trimming cost V 0 bases and J 6 bases, with 8 bases left between them. CDR3 length equals 14 residues. Germline assignment: CDR1 MNHEY and CDR2 SVGAGI. The CDR3 is CASSYSIQAGELFF. The CDR3 DNA reads as TGTGCCAGCAGTTACTCGATCCAGGCCGGGGAGCTGTTTTTT.

The chain combines TRBV20-1 with TRBJ2-7; perhaps TRBD2 as D (6 bases). The germline V gene has CDR1 DFQATT and CDR2 SNEGSKA (reference sequence). The CDR3 is 13 residues long. The V end was cut by 2 bases, the J end by 2 bases, with 10 bases between. The DNA of the CDR3 is TGCAGTGCTAGACTAGCGAGGCCCTACGAGCAGTACTTC. Translated: CSARLARPYEQYF.

This sequence joins TRBV7-3 and TRBJ2-7; 7 bases match TRBD1. The CDR3 contains 15 residues. The V gene end was trimmed by 3 bases and the J gene end by 1 base; junction bases not matched to a gene: 6. Looked up from germline, CDR1 is SGHTA and CDR2 is FQGTGA. The chain's CDR3 is CASSFDRDPSYEQYF. The CDR3 DNA is TGTGCCAGCAGCTTTGACAGGGACCCTTCCTACGAGCAGTACTTC.

This clonotype has ten or more counts. Written as DNA, the CDR3 is TGCGCCAGCAGCCGGAATTGGCAGGGAGGGGAAGAGACCCAGTACTTC. This sequence encodes CASSRNWQGGEETQYF. J is TRBJ2-5 and V is TRBV4-3, with 7 nucleotides matching TRBD2. The CDR3 loop spans 16 amino acids. Trimming at V came to 4 bases and at J to 3 bases, leaving 11 bases not matched to a gene. Germline V gene data show CDR1 as LGHNA and CDR2 as YSLEER.

This clonotype was detected ten times or more. This chain links TRBV7-9 with TRBJ1-2, with TRBD1 identical over 11 bases. Germline V gives CDR1 SEHNR, CDR2 FQNEAQ (reference sequence). The CDR3 contains 14 residues. The V gene end was trimmed by 2 bases and the J gene end by 8 bases; junction bases not matched to a gene: 4. This CDR3 reads CASSLRGQGEGYTF. The CDR3 DNA is TGTGCCAGCAGCTTAAGGGGACAGGGGGAAGGCTACACCTTC.

This clonotype was detected ten times or more. The chain recombines TRBV15 with TRBJ2-2; tentative D call: TRBD2 (5 bases). V was trimmed by 2 bases and J by 3 bases, leaving 13 bases between them. Germline loops: CDR1 LNHNV, CDR2 YYDKDF (reference sequence). This CDR3 region has 16 residues. CDR3 in DNA: TGTGCCACCAGCAGACGCGTACGGGGTGACACCGGGGAGCTGTTTTTT. It is translated as CATSRRVRGDTGELFF.

This clonotype was observed a single time. The gene calls are TRBV20-1 and TRBJ2-7; D not resolved. V lost 4 bases, J lost 2 bases, and 15 bases lay in between. This CDR3 has 14 amino acids. Germline V CDR1 and CDR2: DFQATT, SNEGSKA (reference sequence). Written as DNA, the CDR3 is TGCAGTGCTATCCACAACCATCGGACCTACGAGCAGTACTTC. It is translated as CSAIHNHRTYEQYF.

The chain links TRBV20-1 to TRBJ2-7; 10 bases fit TRBD1. Germline V CDR1 and CDR2: DFQATT, SNEGSKA (reference sequence). V was pared by 6 bases and J by 3 bases, with 11 bases of the junction left unmatched. The CDR3 spans 15 residues. Here the CDR3 reads CSAQNAGQGYYEQYF. As DNA, the CDR3 is TGCAGTGCCCAAAACGCGGGACAGGGGTACTACGAGCAGTACTTC.

This clonotype was recorded at least ten times. The chain joins TRBV6-5 to TRBJ1-2; no firm D call. This CDR3 has 15 amino acids. The germline CDR1 and CDR2 sequences are MNHEY and SVGAGI. Trimming stripped 3 bases from V and 5 bases from J, with 16 bases between. The chain's CDR3 is CASSYKGGMGYGYTF. The CDR3 region has the DNA TGTGCCAGCAGTTATAAAGGAGGGATGGGGTATGGCTACACCTTC.

V gene TRBV12-3 or TRBV12-4 combines with J gene TRBJ2-7; the match to TRBD1 covers 9 bases. This CDR3 is built from 17 residues. Losses at the gene ends were 3 bases for V and 1 base for J; bases not matched to a gene: 10. CDR3 in DNA: TGTGCCAGCAGTTTCGGGACCCGGGACAGGGATTCCTACGAGCAGTACTTC. Translated: CASSFGTRDRDSYEQYF.

This clonotype was seen repeatedly, ten times or more. The chain carries TRBV7-9 and TRBJ2-7; D gene unclear. The CDR3 is made up of 12 amino acids. The ends were cut back, 5 bases at V and 7 bases at J, with 12 bases in the middle. The germline CDR1 and CDR2 sequences are SEHNR and FQNEAQ (reference sequence). CDR3 bases: TGTGCCAGCAGCCGTTCAATCGGGGAGCAGTACTTC. Translating it yields CASSRSIGEQYF.

This clonotype was recorded at least ten times. The CDR3: CASRLDRRTQPQHF. The DNA for the CDR3 is TGTGCCAGTCGATTGGACAGGCGAACGCAGCCCCAGCATTTT. The genes are TRBV19 and TRBJ1-5; TRBD1 matches 7 bases. The CDR3 spans 14 residues. With 8 bases clipped from V and 7 bases from J, the junction kept 11 bases outside the gene matches. Germline V CDR1 and CDR2: LNHDA, SQIVND (reference sequence).

This clonotype was seen repeatedly, ten times or more. The chain uses TRBV6-5 and TRBJ1-1, with 9 bases aligning to TRBD1. Looked up from germline, CDR1 is MNHEY and CDR2 is SVGAGI. Trimming removed 6 bases from V and 5 bases from J; junction bases left unmatched: 7. This CDR3 comprises 14 residues. The CDR3 here is CASRTDRGGTEAFF. DNA for the CDR3: TGTGCCAGCAGGACAGACAGGGGGGGTACTGAAGCTTTCTTT.